These 31 T cell receptor beta chains were sequenced from one sample in a study of OX40 agonist ivuxolimab in advanced cancers. Measured with immunoSEQ multiplex PCR; TCRdb has only the in-frame clones, and not every one. The table lists 72,000 or so clones, approximately 80% of them singletons. This specimen was CD4+ or CD8+ T cells sorted from blood, taken in a trial of the OX40 agonist ivuxolimab. These receptors all come from an adult with an advanced solid tumor such as melanoma, head and neck, liver or kidney cancer.

This chain connects TRBV7-3 to TRBJ2-7; tentatively, D is TRBD2 (5 bases). Germline CDR1 and CDR2: SGHTA and FQGTGA. The CDR3 extends over 13 amino acids. V lost 2 bases to trimming and J lost 6 bases, with 11 bases between them. The CDR3 sequence: CASSLEGEGEQYF. CDR3 in DNA: TGTGCCAGCAGCTTAGAAGGAGAGGGCGAGCAGTACTTC.

This clone occurred a few times. The rearrangement links TRBV27 to TRBJ1-5; D gene uncertain. Germline V lookup: CDR1 MNHEY, CDR2 SMNVEV (reference sequence). The CDR3 totals 16 residues. With 0 bases removed from V and 0 bases from J, the gap between germline ends came to 9 bases. Written as DNA, the CDR3 is TGTGCCAGCAGTTTATCTCCCGGCGTTAGCAATCAGCCCCAGCATTTT. This translates into CASSLSPGVSNQPQHF.

About this clone: At one end, the junction sequence differs from germline, possibly due to a read error. The rearrangement links TRBV7-2 to TRBJ1-4; 12 bases match TRBD1. The V gene's germline CDR1 is SGHTA and CDR2 FQGNSA. The CDR3 totals 16 residues. For the CDR3, the DNA is TGTGCCAGCAGCGTAGCGGGGACAGGGGGCGGTGAAAAACTGTTTTTT. Translating it yields CASSVAGTGGGEKLFF.

This chain connects TRBV4-2 to TRBJ2-2, with no clear D. CDR1 is LGHNA and CDR2 is YNFKEQ in the germline V gene. CDR3 length equals 17 residues. Trimming stripped 0 bases from V and 1 base from J, with 12 bases between. This chain's CDR3 is CASSQEARKRNTGELFF. CDR3 nucleotide sequence: TGTGCCAGCAGCCAAGAGGCCAGAAAGAGGAACACCGGGGAGCTGTTTTTT.

V is TRBV18 and J is TRBJ1-1; D is perhaps TRBD1 (6 bases). This CDR3 is built from 15 residues. V lost 3 bases to trimming and J lost 1 base, with 12 bases between them. Germline CDR1 KGHSH, CDR2 LQKENI. This CDR3 is CASSPQGGGNTEAFF. In DNA, the CDR3 is TGTGCCAGCTCACCCCAAGGGGGGGGGAACACTGAAGCTTTCTTT.

This chain uses TRBV2 with TRBJ2-7, with 8 nucleotides matching TRBD1. Trimming removed 3 bases from V and 4 bases from J; junction bases left unmatched: 8. Germline V lookup: CDR1 SNHLY, CDR2 FYNNEI. This CDR3 has 15 amino acids. The CDR3 DNA reads TGTGCCAGCAGTGAGCCCAGGGGGCTCACGTACGAGCAGTACTTC. Translating it yields CASSEPRGLTYEQYF.

This chain links TRBV9 with TRBJ2-5, with D possibly TRBD2 on 5 matching bases. The CDR3 has 15 residues. The germline V gene encodes CDR1 SGDLS and CDR2 YYNGEE. V lost 0 bases and J lost 2, with 11 bases in between. The CDR3 DNA reads TGTGCCAGCAGCGTAGTTGGTCTAGCTCAAGAGACCCAGTACTTC. This encodes CASSVVGLAQETQYF.

J is TRBJ1-2 and V is TRBV6-1; TRBD1 matches 7 bases. The V segment lost 5 bases and the J segment 4 bases; nucleotides outside the gene matches: 4. CDR3 length: 13 amino acids. The germline V gene encodes CDR1 MNHNS and CDR2 SASEGT. The CDR3 nucleotides are TGTGCCAGCAGTTCCACAGGGGTCTATGGCTACACCTTC. Translated: CASSSTGVYGYTF.

The chain links TRBV13 to TRBJ2-3; 8 nucleotides line up with TRBD2. V trimming: 1 base; J trimming: 1 base; junction bases outside the gene matches: 10. CDR1 and CDR2 (germline): PRHDT, FYEKMQ (reference sequence). This CDR3 has 18 residues. CDR3 residues: CASSLAWGLEARTDTQYF. As DNA, the CDR3 is TGTGCCAGCAGCTTAGCTTGGGGACTAGAGGCTCGCACAGATACGCAGTATTTT.

This clone was detected only once. This chain uses TRBV6-1 with TRBJ1-2, with D uncertain. The germline V and J ends were trimmed by 4 bases and 5 bases, with 14 bases remaining between them. This CDR3 contains 14 residues. CDR1 is MNHNS and CDR2 is SASEGT in the germline V gene. CDR3 protein: CASSGVSEAYGYTF. The CDR3 DNA reads as TGTGCCAGCAGTGGTGTCAGTGAGGCGTATGGCTACACCTTC.

This chain joins TRBV2 and TRBJ2-5; possibly TRBD2 for D (6 bases). The CDR3 length is 13 residues. V dropped 4 bases and J dropped 5 bases, with 11 bases sitting between them. The germline CDR1 and CDR2 sequences are SNHLY and FYNNEI. The chain's CDR3 is CASSGMGRETQYF. For the CDR3, the DNA is TGTGCCAGCAGTGGGATGGGGAGGGAGACCCAGTACTTC.

This chain links TRBV2 with TRBJ1-1, with TRBD1 as a possible D gene (5 bases). The CDR3 length is 17 residues. V lost 1 base to trimming and J lost 0 bases, with 15 bases between them. Germline V gene data show CDR1 as SNHLY and CDR2 as FYNNEI. The CDR3 DNA reads as TGTGCCAGCAGTGAAGAAGGGGCCACATTGTTGAACACTGAAGCTTTCTTT. Its protein is CASSEEGATLLNTEAFF.

The J gene is TRBJ2-2, the V gene TRBV6-1; D may be TRBD1 or TRBD2 (6 bases each). V was pared by 5 bases and J by 0 bases, with 10 bases between. CDR1 is MNHNS and CDR2 is SASEGT in the germline V gene. The CDR3 consists of 15 residues. This CDR3 reads CASSRGGPNTGELFF. The CDR3 DNA sequence: TGTGCCAGCAGTCGAGGGGGGCCGAACACCGGGGAGCTGTTTTTT.

V gene TRBV12-2 combines with J gene TRBJ2-3; TRBD2 was called by the table and not checked on the DNA. TRBV12-2 is a pseudogene locus. The CDR3 has 17 amino acids. The CDR3 bases are TGTGCAAGTCCCCTCCGGGCCAGCGGGGACAGCACAGATACGCAGTATTTT. This gives the protein CASPLRASGDSTDTQYF.

The chain joins TRBV27 to TRBJ2-2, with 8 bases that match TRBD1. The V gene's germline CDR1 is MNHEY and CDR2 SMNVEV (reference sequence). This CDR3 comprises 16 residues. The V segment lost 4 bases and the J segment 2 bases; nucleotides outside the gene matches: 6. The CDR3 DNA follows: TGTGCCAGCAGTTCTCACAGGGGGATCAACACCGGGGAGCTGTTTTTT. Translated, it gives CASSSHRGINTGELFF.

The chain employs TRBV7-6 and TRBJ2-7; D not resolved. V gave up 0 bases and J gave up 4 bases, with 10 bases separating them. The CDR3 runs 14 residues. Per the germline V gene, CDR1 is SGHVS and CDR2 is FNYEAQ. CDR3 nucleotide sequence: TGTGCCAGCAGCTTAGCGGCTACTAATTACGAGCAGTACTTC. Its protein is CASSLAATNYEQYF.

The chain uses TRBV9 and TRBJ2-3; D is perhaps TRBD1 or TRBD2 (6 bases each). This CDR3 comprises 13 residues. Trimming removed 6 bases from V and 4 bases from J, with 12 bases in between. Per germline, CDR1 SGDLS and CDR2 YYNGEE. This CDR3 is CASTPGGADTQYF. The CDR3, as DNA: TGTGCCAGCACCCCCGGGGGCGCAGATACGCAGTATTTT.

The chain uses TRBV5-4 and TRBJ1-6; D remains unclear. V lost 4 bases and J 0 bases, leaving 11 bases between the germline ends. In germline, CDR1 is SGHNT, CDR2 YYREEE (reference sequence). This CDR3 comprises 16 residues. CDR3 bases: TGTGCCAGCAGCCTCGACCGGAGCTCCTATAATTCACCCCTCCACTTT. It yields the protein CASSLDRSSYNSPLHF.

The genes are TRBV5-4 and TRBJ1-3, with D unclear. The germline CDR1 and CDR2 sequences are SGHNT and YYREEE (reference sequence). The CDR3 extends over 16 amino acids. V was cut by 0 bases and J by 3 bases, with 13 bases left in between. The CDR3: CASSLGTYNLGNTIYF. In DNA, the CDR3 is TGTGCCAGCAGCTTGGGGACCTACAATCTTGGAAACACCATATATTTT.

There are a few counts of this clone. This chain links TRBV19 with TRBJ1-1; no clear D. The V gene's germline CDR1 is LNHDA and CDR2 SQIVND (reference sequence). The CDR3 loop spans 15 amino acids. The V gene lost 7 bases and the J gene lost 0 bases, with 15 bases spanning the gap. CDR3 sequence reads: CASTTPESLNTEAFF. CDR3 bases: TGTGCCAGTACGACTCCCGAGTCCCTGAACACTGAAGCTTTCTTT.

The V and J genes are TRBV6-1 and TRBJ2-7; TRBD2 is a possible D gene (7 bases). Trimming stripped 7 bases from V and 2 bases from J, with 15 bases between. This CDR3 region has 14 residues. CDR1 MNHNS and CDR2 SASEGT come from the germline V gene. In nucleotides, the CDR3 is TGTGCCAGCAACCTGGACAGCGGGGCCTACGAGCAGTACTTC. Its translation is CASNLDSGAYEQYF.

This clone was detected only a few times. V and J are TRBV11-2 and TRBJ2-5; TRBD2 agrees at 12 bases. V shed 5 bases, J shed 2 bases, and the junction held 12 bases outside the gene matches. This CDR3 is built from 18 residues. Germline V gene lookup returns CDR1 SGHAT and CDR2 FQNNGV. The CDR3 DNA sequence: TGTGCCAGCAGCCCCCGAGGCCTAGCGGGGGGGGAACAAGAGACCCAGTACTTC. As protein: CASSPRGLAGGEQETQYF.

V usage is TRBV10-1 and J usage is TRBJ2-7; D remains ambiguous. The germline V and J ends were trimmed by 0 bases and 1 base, with 4 bases remaining between them. The CDR3 length is 13 residues. Germline loops: CDR1 WNHNN, CDR2 SYGVQD (reference sequence). CDR3 in DNA: TGCGCCAGCAGTGAGTCCCCATCCTACGAGCAGTACTTC. Translation gives CASSESPSYEQYF.

As to this clone: At the DNA level, this CDR3 is encoded by other sequences in the same sample as well. The rearrangement uses TRBV6-1 and TRBJ2-1; no clear D. The V end was cut by 4 bases, the J end by 0 bases, with 4 bases between. The CDR3 totals 13 residues. Germline V lookup: CDR1 MNHNS, CDR2 SASEGT. The CDR3 DNA reads TGTGCCAGCAGTGTCGACTCCTACAATGAGCAGTTCTTC. Residues: CASSVDSYNEQFF.

The chain recombines TRBV19 with TRBJ1-3; TRBD1 might be the D (6 bases). This CDR3 has 14 residues. CDR1 LNHDA and CDR2 SQIVND come from the germline V gene (reference sequence). V gave up 8 bases and J gave up 0 bases, with 11 bases separating them. CDR3 protein: CASSPGDSGNTIYF. In DNA form, the CDR3 reads TGTGCCAGTTCTCCAGGGGACTCTGGAAACACCATATATTTT.

This clone has a single count. The V and J genes are TRBV19 and TRBJ2-6; D is tentatively TRBD1 or TRBD2 (7 bases each). V was shortened by 3 bases and J by 2 bases, with 11 bases between the two germline ends. CDR3 size: 16 residues. Per germline, CDR1 LNHDA and CDR2 SQIVND (reference sequence). Here the CDR3 DNA reads TGTGCCAGTAGTATCAGGGGGGGGACTGGGGCCAACGTCCTGACTTTC. Translating it yields CASSIRGGTGANVLTF.

The chain employs TRBV30 and TRBJ1-2; perhaps TRBD1 as D (5 bases). CDR1 is GTSNPN and CDR2 is SVGIG in the germline V gene (reference sequence). CDR3 size: 13 residues. Trimming pared 0 bases from V and 4 bases from J, leaving 9 bases between. The CDR3 nucleotides read TGTGCCTGGAGTGTACGGGACGGCTATGGCTACACCTTC. Its protein product is CAWSVRDGYGYTF.

The chain links TRBV6-6 to TRBJ1-2; possibly TRBD1 for D (5 bases). The germline V gene has CDR1 MNHNY and CDR2 SVGAGI (reference sequence). The CDR3 spans 15 residues. V was pared by 4 bases and J by 8 bases, with 20 bases between. The CDR3 bases are TGTGCCAGCAGTTTTCTTGGACACCCCACGGGAGGCTACACCTTC. It encodes CASSFLGHPTGGYTF.

The chain recombines TRBV18 with TRBJ2-3; D call uncertain. This CDR3 comprises 13 residues. The germline gives CDR1 KGHSH, CDR2 LQKENI. V was trimmed by 4 bases and J by 5 bases, leaving 10 bases between them. CDR3 residues: CASSLRTEDTQYF. The CDR3 coding sequence is TGTGCCAGCTCACTTCGGACGGAAGATACGCAGTATTTT.

V usage is TRBV5-4 and J usage is TRBJ2-4; D might be TRBD2 (6 bases). In germline, CDR1 is SGHNT, CDR2 YYREEE (reference sequence). CDR3 size: 15 residues. V lost 4 bases to trimming and J lost 6 bases, with 17 bases between them. The CDR3 sequence: CASSPSDGGRNIQYF. CDR3 sequence (DNA): TGTGCCAGCAGCCCCTCTGACGGGGGTAGAAACATTCAGTACTTC.

The chain uses TRBV5-5 and TRBJ1-1, with D perhaps matching TRBD1 (5 bases). With 1 base removed from V and 5 bases from J, the gap between germline ends came to 9 bases. Germline assignment: CDR1 SGHKS and CDR2 YYEKEE (reference sequence). This CDR3 is 13 amino acids long. CDR3 region: CASSLFGGTEAFF. The CDR3 nucleotides read TGTGCCAGCAGCTTGTTTGGGGGAACTGAAGCTTTCTTT.